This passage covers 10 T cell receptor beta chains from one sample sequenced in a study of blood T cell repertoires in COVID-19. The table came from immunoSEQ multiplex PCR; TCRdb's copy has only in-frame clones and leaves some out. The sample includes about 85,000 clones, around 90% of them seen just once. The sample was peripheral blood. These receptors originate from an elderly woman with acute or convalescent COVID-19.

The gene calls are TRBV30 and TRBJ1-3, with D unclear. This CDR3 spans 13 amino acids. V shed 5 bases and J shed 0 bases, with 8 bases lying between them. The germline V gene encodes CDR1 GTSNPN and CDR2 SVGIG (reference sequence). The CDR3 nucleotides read TGTGCCTGGGTGAGGTACTCTGGAAACACCATATATTTT. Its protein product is CAWVRYSGNTIYF. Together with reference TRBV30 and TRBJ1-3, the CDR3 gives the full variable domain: SQTIHQWPATLVQPVGSPLSLECTVEGTSNPNLYWYRQAAGRGLQLLFYSVGIGQISSEVPQNLSASRPQDRQFILSSKKLLLSDSGFYLCAWVRYSGNTIYFGEGSWLTVV.

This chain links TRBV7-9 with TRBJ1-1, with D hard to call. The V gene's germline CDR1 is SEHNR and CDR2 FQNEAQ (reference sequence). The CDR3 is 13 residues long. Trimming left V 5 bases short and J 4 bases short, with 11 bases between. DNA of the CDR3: TGTGCCAGCAGCCTGAGGGTGGCCACTGAAGCTTTCTTT. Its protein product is CASSLRVATEAFF.

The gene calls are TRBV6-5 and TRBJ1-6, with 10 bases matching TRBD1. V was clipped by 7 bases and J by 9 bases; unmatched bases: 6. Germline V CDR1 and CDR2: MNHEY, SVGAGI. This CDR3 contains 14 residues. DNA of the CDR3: TGTGCCAGCATCCACCGGGACAGGGGTTCACCCCTCCACTTT. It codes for CASIHRDRGSPLHF.

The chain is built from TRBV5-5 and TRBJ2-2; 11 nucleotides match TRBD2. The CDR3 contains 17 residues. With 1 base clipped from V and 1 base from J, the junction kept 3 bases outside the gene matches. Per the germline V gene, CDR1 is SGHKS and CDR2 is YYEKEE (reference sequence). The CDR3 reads CASSLRLAGGNTGELFF. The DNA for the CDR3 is TGTGCCAGCAGCTTGAGGCTAGCGGGGGGGAACACCGGGGAGCTGTTTTTT.

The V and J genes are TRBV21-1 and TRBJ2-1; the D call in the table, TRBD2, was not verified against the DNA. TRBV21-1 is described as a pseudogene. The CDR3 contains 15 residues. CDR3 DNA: TGTGCCAGCAGCATTAGTAAGTACTCCTACAATGAGCAGTTCTTC. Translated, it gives CASSISKYSYNEQFF.

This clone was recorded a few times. The CDR3 coding sequence is TGTGCCAGCAGCGTAAAACCGGGGACAGGGACCTACAATGAGCAGTTCTTC. This translates into CASSVKPGTGTYNEQFF. The rearrangement joins TRBV9 to TRBJ2-1; 9 positions match TRBD1. Trimming removed 1 base from V and 2 bases from J; junction bases left unmatched: 7. This CDR3 is 17 amino acids long. Germline V gene data show CDR1 as SGDLS and CDR2 as YYNGEE.

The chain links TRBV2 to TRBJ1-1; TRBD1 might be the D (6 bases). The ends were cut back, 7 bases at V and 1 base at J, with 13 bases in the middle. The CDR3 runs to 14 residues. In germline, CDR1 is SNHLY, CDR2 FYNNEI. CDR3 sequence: CASKHRDPNTEAFF. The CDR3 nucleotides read TGTGCCAGCAAGCACAGGGACCCGAACACTGAAGCTTTCTTT.

CDR3 protein: CASSRAGSYEQYF. DNA of the CDR3: TGTGCCAGCAGCCGCGCGGGTTCCTACGAGCAGTACTTC. V usage is TRBV5-8 and J usage is TRBJ2-7, with D tentatively TRBD2 (5 bases). V gave up 4 bases and J gave up 1 base, with 9 bases separating them. The germline gives CDR1 SGHTS, CDR2 YDEGEE. The CDR3 is made up of 13 amino acids.

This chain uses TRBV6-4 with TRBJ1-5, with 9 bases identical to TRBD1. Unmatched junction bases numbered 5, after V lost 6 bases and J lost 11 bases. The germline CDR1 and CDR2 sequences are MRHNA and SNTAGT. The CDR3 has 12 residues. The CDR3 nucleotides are TGTGCCAGCAGGACGACAGGGGGAACCCAGCATTTT. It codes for CASRTTGGTQHF.

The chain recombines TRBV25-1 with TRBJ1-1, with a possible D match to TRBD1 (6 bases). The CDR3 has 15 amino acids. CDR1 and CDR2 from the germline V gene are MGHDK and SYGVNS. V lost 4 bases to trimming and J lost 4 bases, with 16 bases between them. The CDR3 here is CASSGLGGGGTEAFF. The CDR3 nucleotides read TGTGCCAGCAGTGGATTGGGGGGAGGGGGCACTGAAGCTTTCTTT.